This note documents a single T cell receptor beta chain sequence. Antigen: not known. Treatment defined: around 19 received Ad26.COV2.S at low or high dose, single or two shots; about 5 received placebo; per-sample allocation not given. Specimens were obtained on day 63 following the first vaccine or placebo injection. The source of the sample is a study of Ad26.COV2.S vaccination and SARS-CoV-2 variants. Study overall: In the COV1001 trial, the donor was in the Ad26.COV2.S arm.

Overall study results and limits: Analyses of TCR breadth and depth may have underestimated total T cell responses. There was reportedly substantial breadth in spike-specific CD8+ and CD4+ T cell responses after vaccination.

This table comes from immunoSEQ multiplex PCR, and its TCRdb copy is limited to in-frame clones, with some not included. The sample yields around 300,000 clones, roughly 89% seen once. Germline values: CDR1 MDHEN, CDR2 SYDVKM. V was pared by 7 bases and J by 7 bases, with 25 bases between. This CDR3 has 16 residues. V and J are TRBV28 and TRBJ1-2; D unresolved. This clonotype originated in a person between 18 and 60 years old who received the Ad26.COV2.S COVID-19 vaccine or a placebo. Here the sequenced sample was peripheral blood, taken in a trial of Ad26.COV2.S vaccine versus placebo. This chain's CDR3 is CASTRLGRSILSGYTF. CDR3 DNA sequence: TGTGCCAGCACACGGCTCGGACGGTCAATCCTAAGTGGCTACACCTTC.